One sample yielded the 11 T cell receptor beta chains listed below, sequenced in a study of Graves' ophthalmopathy and Graves' hyperthyroidism. For repertoire sequencing, the TCR beta CDR3 regions were amplified from RNA transcripts. Scientists carried out first-round RT-PCR using HTBI primers and then a second-round multiplex PCR. TCRdb ran MiXCR on the multiplex PCR reads and lists one entry per CDR3 protein. The sample holds 300,000 to 450,000 distinct CDR3 sequences, about 18% seen once. What was sequenced was peripheral blood. The receptor source for this set is an adult woman with stable Graves' hyperthyroidism.

This clonotype was recorded a few times. The chain is built from TRBV7-8 and TRBJ1-1, with D possibly being TRBD1 (5 bases). The V end lost 0 bases, the J end lost 4 bases, and 12 bases lay between the germline ends. From germline, CDR1 is SGHVS and CDR2 FQNEAQ. This CDR3 is 15 amino acids long. The CDR3 DNA follows: TGTGCCAGCAGCTTAGCGTTGGGGACCCCCACTGAAGCTTTCTTT. Translation: CASSLALGTPTEAFF.

This clonotype was observed many times. The V call is TRBV11-1, the J call TRBJ2-7; 7 bases line up with TRBD1. The CDR3 contains 15 residues. CDR1 and CDR2 (germline): SGHAT, FQDESV (reference sequence). The V segment lost 5 bases and the J segment 2 bases; nucleotides outside the gene matches: 9. This chain's CDR3 is CASSTAGTEAYEQYF. The CDR3 DNA sequence: TGTGCCAGCAGCACAGCCGGGACAGAAGCCTACGAGCAGTACTTC.

This clonotype showed up just a few times. The chain carries TRBV18 and TRBJ1-2; TRBD1 matches at 9 bases. The CDR3 loop spans 15 amino acids. The V gene's germline CDR1 is KGHSH and CDR2 LQKENI. The V and J ends lost 3 bases and 0 bases, in that order; junction bases with no gene match: 2. This CDR3 reads CASSPGQGANYGYTF. The DNA of the CDR3 is TGTGCCAGCTCACCGGGACAGGGAGCTAACTATGGCTACACCTTC.

This clonotype was seen many times. The chain combines TRBV11-3 with TRBJ2-7; D is uncertain. V was trimmed by 1 base and J by 0 bases, leaving 10 bases between them. This CDR3 contains 15 residues. Germline V gene sequence: CDR1 SGHNT, CDR2 YENEEA. The DNA for the CDR3 is TGTGCCAGCAGCTTAGGACTCGGCAACTCCTACGAGCAGTACTTC. This sequence encodes CASSLGLGNSYEQYF.

This clonotype was observed at least ten times. This chain uses TRBV20-1 with TRBJ1-2, with a possible D match to TRBD1 (6 bases). This CDR3 spans 14 amino acids. Between the trimmed V and J ends, which lost 3 bases and 8 bases, there was a span of 19 bases. From germline, CDR1 is DFQATT and CDR2 SNEGSKA (reference sequence). CDR3 in amino acids: CSASHTSGDLGYTF. Written as DNA, the CDR3 is TGCAGTGCTAGTCATACCTCAGGGGATTTAGGCTACACCTTC.

This clonotype showed up many times. An end of the junction differs from the germline gene, which may be a read error. The chain joins TRBV6-1 to TRBJ1-1, with 7 nucleotides matching TRBD1. The CDR3 totals 16 residues. Per the germline V gene, CDR1 is MNHNS and CDR2 is SASEGT. The CDR3 region has the DNA TGTGCCAGCAGTCCACACGGGGCAGGGGGTAACGGGCTCTGGCTCTTT. It translates to CASSPHGAGGNGLWLF.

This clonotype occurred many times. The chain uses TRBV28 and TRBJ2-4, with TRBD1 matching over 7 bases. J lost 0 bases, V lost 1 base, and 9 bases had no gene match. Looked up from germline, CDR1 is MDHEN and CDR2 is SYDVKM. The CDR3 is 18 residues long. The CDR3 sequence is CASSLSPRQGLAKNIQYF. DNA of the CDR3: TGTGCCAGCAGTTTATCGCCACGACAGGGTTTAGCCAAAAACATTCAGTACTTC.

This clonotype has at least ten counts. The chain couples TRBV9 to TRBJ2-7, with 10 bases fitting TRBD1. This CDR3 contains 15 residues. From germline, CDR1 is SGDLS and CDR2 YYNGEE. With 2 bases clipped from V and 3 bases from J, the junction kept 5 bases outside the gene matches. CDR3 loop: CASSVGQGEGYEQYF. DNA of the CDR3: TGTGCCAGCAGCGTCGGACAGGGGGAGGGCTACGAGCAGTACTTC.

This clonotype was picked up a small number of times. V is TRBV7-9 and J is TRBJ2-7; D is ambiguous. Germline CDR1 and CDR2: SEHNR and FQNEAQ (reference sequence). CDR3 size: 13 residues. The V and J ends lost 3 bases and 4 bases respectively, with 10 bases between them. The chain's CDR3 is CASSFQTAYEQYF. In DNA, the CDR3 is TGTGCCAGCAGCTTCCAGACGGCGTACGAGCAGTACTTC. The full variable domain, rest sourced from reference TRBV7-9 and TRBJ2-7, is DTGVSQNPRHKITKRGQNVTFRCDPISEHNRLYWYRQTLGQGPEFLTYFQNEAQLEKSRLLSDRFSAERPKGSFSTLEIQRTEQGDSAMYLCASSFQTAYEQYFGPGTRLTVT.

This clonotype was found many times. The V call is TRBV29-1, the J call TRBJ2-6, with D possibly being TRBD1 (5 bases). Deletions cut 4 bases from V and 0 bases from J, with 10 bases between. The CDR3 has 15 residues. CDR1 and CDR2 from the germline V gene are SQVTM and ANQGSEA. Written as DNA, the CDR3 is TGCAGCGTTGCAGACAGTTCCTCTGGGGCCAACGTCCTGACTTTC. Amino acids: CSVADSSSGANVLTF.

This clonotype was seen more than once but under ten times. A much larger clonotype is one base distant, so this may be a read error. The chain combines TRBV2 with TRBJ1-2; no definite D call. The V and J ends lost 6 bases and 5 bases respectively, with 4 bases between them. CDR1 and CDR2 (germline): SNHLY, FYNNEI. The CDR3 totals 10 residues. The CDR3 spells CASRSYGYTF. CDR3 DNA: TGTGCCAGCAGATCGTATGGCTACACCTTC.